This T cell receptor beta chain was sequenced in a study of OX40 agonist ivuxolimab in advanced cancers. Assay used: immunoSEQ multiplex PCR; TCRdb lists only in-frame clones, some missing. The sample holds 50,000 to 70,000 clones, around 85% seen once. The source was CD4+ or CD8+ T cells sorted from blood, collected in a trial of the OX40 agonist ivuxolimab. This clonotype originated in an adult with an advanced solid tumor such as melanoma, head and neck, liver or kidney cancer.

Here the CDR3 reads CASSPTTGAVNEKLFF. The CDR3, as DNA: TGTGCCAGCAGTCCTACCACAGGGGCAGTTAATGAAAAACTGTTTTTT. The V call is TRBV28, the J call TRBJ1-4, with 7 bases identical to TRBD1. The ends lost 5 bases at V and 4 bases at J; junction bases unmatched: 10. Germline V gene lookup returns CDR1 MDHEN and CDR2 SYDVKM. This CDR3 has 16 amino acids.